A selection of T cell receptor beta chains follows, all from one sample in a study of blood T cell repertoires in COVID-19. Libraries were prepared by immunoSEQ multiplex PCR; TCRdb keeps only in-frame clonotypes and omits some of them. The table lists around 400,000 clones, about 87% of them singletons. Sequenced input: peripheral blood. These TCRs come from a woman in her fifties or sixties with COVID-19, enrolled during active disease. Each CDR3 is given with its conserved first and last residue. D genes are given only for firm matches. Expanded clones get a size class; other rows say once, few or many, or leave the size out.

once | . | TRBJ1-3 | TRBV2 | CASSVTAISGNTIYF | TGTGCCAGCAGTGTTACAGCCATCTCTGGAAACACCATATATTTT
. | TRBD2 | TRBJ2-7 | TRBV6-5 | CASSYSSGASYEQYF | TGTGCCAGCAGTTACTCTAGCGGGGCCTCCTACGAGCAGTACTTC
. | . | TRBJ1-5 | TRBV6-1 | CASSEIQSFSNQPQHF | TGTGCCAGCAGTGAAATACAGAGCTTCAGCAATCAGCCCCAGCATTTT
. | TRBD1 | TRBJ1-4 | TRBV9 | CASRQGANEKLFF | TGTGCCAGCAGACAGGGGGCTAATGAAAAACTGTTTTTT
. | TRBD1 | TRBJ2-5 | TRBV6-5 | CASRRDRAGETQYF | TGTGCCAGCAGACGGGACAGGGCGGGGGAGACCCAGTACTTC
. | TRBD1 | TRBJ2-1 | TRBV19 | CASSTRDRVRGSSYNEQFF | TGTGCCAGTAGTACACGGGACAGGGTACGAGGGAGCTCCTACAATGAGCAGTTCTTC
. | . | TRBJ2-1 | TRBV5-1 | CASSQGLNEQFF | TGCGCCAGCAGCCAGGGCCTCAATGAGCAGTTCTTC
. | TRBD2 | TRBJ2-3 | TRBV13 | CASSLRLAGGRITDTQYF | TGTGCCAGCAGCCTCCGACTAGCGGGGGGTCGAATCACAGATACGCAGTATTTT
. | TRBD2 | TRBJ2-7 | TRBV5-5 | CASSVAGGLSYEQYF | TGTGCCAGCAGCGTAGCGGGGGGTCTCTCCTACGAGCAGTACTTC
few | . | TRBJ1-1 | TRBV6-5 | CASSLIRRTEAFF | TGTGCCAGCAGCCTTATAAGGAGGACTGAAGCTTTCTTT
. | . | TRBJ2-7 | TRBV2 | CASTPTATMGTGEQYF | TGTGCCAGCACCCCGACGGCAACTATGGGTACGGGCGAGCAGTACTTC
. | TRBD1 | TRBJ1-1 | TRBV2 | CASKEHRGEAFF | TGTGCCAGCAAAGAGCACAGGGGTGAAGCTTTCTTT
. | TRBD1 | TRBJ1-1 | TRBV19 | CASSTRGANTEAFF | TGTGCCAGTAGCACCAGGGGGGCGAACACTGAAGCTTTCTTT
. | . | TRBJ2-3 | TRBV5-1 | CASSGGTPLILTDTQYF | TGCGCCAGCAGCGGGGGGACTCCACTTATACTCACAGATACGCAGTATTTT
. | . | TRBJ1-2 | TRBV7-2 | CASSFPGGYGYTF | TGTGCCAGCAGCTTCCCGGGAGGCTATGGCTACACCTTC
. | TRBD1 | TRBJ2-1 | TRBV18 | CASSPGTGRYNEQFF | TGTGCCAGCTCACCCGGGACAGGGCGGTACAATGAGCAGTTCTTC
. | TRBD1 | TRBJ2-3 | TRBV9 | CASSNRDRVADTQYF | TGTGCCAGCAGCAACCGGGACAGGGTGGCAGATACGCAGTATTTT
. | TRBD2 | TRBJ2-3 | TRBV5-1 | CASSLGLRGNTDTQYF | TGCGCCAGCAGCTTGGGACTGCGGGGGAACACAGATACGCAGTATTTT
. | . | TRBJ2-7 | TRBV19 | CASSRGLIYEQYF | TGTGCCAGTAGTAGAGGTCTTATCTACGAGCAGTACTTC
. | TRBD1 | TRBJ2-7 | TRBV11-2 | CASARDRDPEQYF | TGTGCCAGCGCCCGGGACAGGGATCCCGAGCAGTACTTC
. | TRBD1 | TRBJ2-1 | TRBV11-2 | CASSLETATGVKRNEQFF | TGTGCCAGCAGCTTAGAGACAGCGACAGGGGTCAAGCGCAATGAGCAGTTCTTC
. | TRBD1 | TRBJ2-2 | TRBV18 | CASSTDRATGELFF | TGTGCCAGCTCAACAGACAGGGCTACCGGGGAGCTGTTTTTT
. | . | TRBJ2-4 | TRBV19 | CASSIDVRVVGKNIQYF | TGTGCCAGTAGTATAGATGTCAGGGTAGTGGGCAAAAACATTCAGTACTTC
. | . | TRBJ2-7 | TRBV6-5 | CASSYSPDSYEQYF | TGTGCCAGCAGTTACTCTCCAGACTCCTACGAGCAGTACTTC
. | TRBD2 | TRBJ2-3 | TRBV12-3/TRBV12-4 | CASSGGGDTQYF | TGTGCCAGTAGCGGGGGTGGCGATACGCAGTATTTT
. | TRBD1 | TRBJ1-2 | TRBV6-6 | CASSDRDGYTF | TGTGCCAGCAGCGACAGGGATGGCTACACCTTC
. | TRBD1 | TRBJ2-7 | TRBV19 | CASSIGDRGFYEQYF | TGTGCCAGTAGTATCGGGGACAGGGGATTCTACGAGCAGTACTTC
. | . | TRBJ2-1 | TRBV7-7 | CASSLTGAGNEQFF | TGTGCTAGCAGCTTAACAGGGGCGGGAAATGAGCAGTTCTTC
few | . | TRBJ2-1 | TRBV7-2 | CASRWGPNNEQFF | TGTGCCAGCAGGTGGGGGCCCAACAATGAGCAGTTCTTC
. | TRBD1 | TRBJ2-7 | TRBV9 | CASSVSGTETYEQYF | TGTGCCAGCAGCGTATCCGGGACAGAAACCTACGAGCAGTACTTC
. | TRBD1 | TRBJ1-2 | TRBV5-6 | CASSQPSGQRLGVYGYTF | TGTGCCAGCAGCCAACCGTCGGGACAGAGGTTGGGAGTCTATGGCTACACCTTC
. | TRBD1 | TRBJ1-2 | TRBV24-1 | CATTEGQPNYGYTF | TGTGCCACCACCGAGGGACAGCCGAACTATGGCTACACCTTC
. | TRBD2 | TRBJ2-5 | TRBV4-2 | CASSRSLAGGRETQYF | TGTGCCAGCAGCCGGAGCCTAGCGGGGGGGCGTGAGACCCAGTACTTC
. | . | TRBJ1-4 | TRBV5-4 | CASSLRGGTNEKLFF | TGTGCCAGCAGCTTGCGGGGGGGCACTAATGAAAAACTGTTTTTT
. | . | TRBJ2-3 | TRBV2 | CASSEALRGGTDTQYF | TGTGCCAGCAGTGAAGCCCTCAGGGGGGGCACAGATACGCAGTATTTT
. | . | TRBJ1-6 | TRBV5-6 | CASSIREINSPLHF | TGTGCCAGCAGCATCCGGGAAATTAATTCACCCCTCCACTTT
. | TRBD2 | TRBJ2-3 | TRBV9 | CASSPTSGGSRRTDTQYF | TGTGCCAGCAGCCCCACTAGCGGGGGAAGTCGACGCACAGATACGCAGTATTTT
. | . | TRBJ1-1 | TRBV4-1 | CASSQGQVRTEAFF | TGCGCCAGCAGCCAAGGACAGGTAAGGACTGAAGCTTTCTTT